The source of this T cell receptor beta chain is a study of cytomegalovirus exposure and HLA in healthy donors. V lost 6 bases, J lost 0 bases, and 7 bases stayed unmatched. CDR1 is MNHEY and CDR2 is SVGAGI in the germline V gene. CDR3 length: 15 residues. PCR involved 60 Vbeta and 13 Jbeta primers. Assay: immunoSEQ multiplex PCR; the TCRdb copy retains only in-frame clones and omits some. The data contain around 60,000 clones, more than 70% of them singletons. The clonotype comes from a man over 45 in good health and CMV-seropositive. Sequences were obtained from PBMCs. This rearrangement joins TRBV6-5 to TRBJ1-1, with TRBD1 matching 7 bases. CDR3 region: CASRQQGTMNTEAFF. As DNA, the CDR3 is TGTGCCAGCAGACAACAGGGGACCATGAACACTGAAGCTTTCTTT.